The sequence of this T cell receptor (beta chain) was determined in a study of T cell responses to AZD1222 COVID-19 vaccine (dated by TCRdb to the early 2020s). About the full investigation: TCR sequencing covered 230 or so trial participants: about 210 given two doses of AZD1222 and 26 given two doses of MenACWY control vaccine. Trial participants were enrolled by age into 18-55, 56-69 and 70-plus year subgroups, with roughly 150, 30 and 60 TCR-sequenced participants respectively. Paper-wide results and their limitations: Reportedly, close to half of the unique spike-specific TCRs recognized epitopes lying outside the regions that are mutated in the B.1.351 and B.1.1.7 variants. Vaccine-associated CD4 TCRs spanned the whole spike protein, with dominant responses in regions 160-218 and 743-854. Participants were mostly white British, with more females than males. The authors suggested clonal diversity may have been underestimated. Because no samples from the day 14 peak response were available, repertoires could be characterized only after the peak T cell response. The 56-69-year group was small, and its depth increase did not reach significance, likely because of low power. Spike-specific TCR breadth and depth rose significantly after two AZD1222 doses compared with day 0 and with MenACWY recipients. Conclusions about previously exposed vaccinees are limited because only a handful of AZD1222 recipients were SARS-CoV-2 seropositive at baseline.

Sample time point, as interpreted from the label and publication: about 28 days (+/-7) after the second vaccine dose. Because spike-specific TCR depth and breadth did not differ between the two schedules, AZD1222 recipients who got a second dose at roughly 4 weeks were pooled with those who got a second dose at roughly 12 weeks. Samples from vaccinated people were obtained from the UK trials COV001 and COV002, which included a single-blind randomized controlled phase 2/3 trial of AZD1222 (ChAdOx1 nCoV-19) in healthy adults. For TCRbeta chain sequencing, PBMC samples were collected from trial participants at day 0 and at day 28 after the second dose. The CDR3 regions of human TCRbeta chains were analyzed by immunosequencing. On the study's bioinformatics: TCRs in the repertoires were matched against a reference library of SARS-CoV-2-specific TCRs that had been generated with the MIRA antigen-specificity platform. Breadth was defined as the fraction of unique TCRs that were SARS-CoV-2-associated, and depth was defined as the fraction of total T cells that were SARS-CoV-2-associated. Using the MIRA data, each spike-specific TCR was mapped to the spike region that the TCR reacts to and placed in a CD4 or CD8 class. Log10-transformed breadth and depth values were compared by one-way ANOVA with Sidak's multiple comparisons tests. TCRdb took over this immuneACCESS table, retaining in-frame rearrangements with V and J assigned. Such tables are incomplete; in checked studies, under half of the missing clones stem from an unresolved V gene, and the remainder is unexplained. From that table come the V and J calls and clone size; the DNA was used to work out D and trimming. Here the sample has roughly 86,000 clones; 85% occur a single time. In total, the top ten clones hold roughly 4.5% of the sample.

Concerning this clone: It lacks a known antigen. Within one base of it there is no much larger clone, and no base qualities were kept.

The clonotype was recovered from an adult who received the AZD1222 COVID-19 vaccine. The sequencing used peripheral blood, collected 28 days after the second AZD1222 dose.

The CDR3 region reads CASILGLGVEKLFF. In nucleotides, the sequence is TGTGCCAGCATTCTCGGCCTGGGGGTTGAAAAACTGTTTTTT. Recombination joined TRBV2 with TRBJ1-4; matching of 5 bases hints at TRBD1 as the D gene. Measured from the cysteine to the phenylalanine, the CDR3 is 14 residues long. Just the 42-base CDR3 DNA is kept, in frame starting at base 1. V sheds 7 bases and J sheds 7 bases, leaving 16 bases between their ends. CDR1 and CDR2 (SNHLY, FYNNEI) derive from the germline V gene.